What follows describes a single TCR beta chain. Which antigen it targets is not known. Base qualities are not provided; no much larger clone lies one nucleotide away. The sample comes from a study of somatic mutations in cytotoxic T cells in rheumatoid arthritis (dated by TCRdb to about 2017). About the investigation overall: Peripheral blood (approximately 30 ml EDTA) was collected from patients immediately after diagnosis and before any treatment began. TCRB deep sequencing was performed for 65 rheumatoid arthritis patients and 20 healthy controls. Median age was essentially the same in the patient group and the control group. A FACSAria II or Sony SH800 was used to flow-sort some V beta antibody-stained T-cell populations at nearly 100% purity, and TCRB sequencing was also done on sorted V beta1+ cells. Whether expanded CD8+ T-cell clones in untreated, newly diagnosed rheumatoid arthritis carry somatic mutations was the study question, and clonality was characterized with TCRB deep sequencing.

Flow cytometry confirmed the purity of CD4+ and CD8+ cells that had been isolated by positive magnetic bead selection on an AutoMACS. After a first flow cytometry screen using a TCR V beta antibody panel, clonal expansions were characterized through TCRB deep sequencing of sorted CD8+ fractions. Peripheral blood mononuclear cells were isolated by Ficoll-Paque PLUS density gradient separation. DNA from CD4-enriched, CD8-enriched or PBMC samples was extracted using Nucleospin Tissue or Tissue XS kits and then quantified on a Qubit 2.0 fluorometer. Here is what the overall study found, with its caveats: The largest CD8+ clone made up more than 20% of CD8+ cells in about an eighth of the 65 patients, and blood and synovial fluid shared several identical CD8+ TCRB sequences. Rheumatoid arthritis patients and age-matched healthy controls did not significantly differ in CD8+ T-cell clonality. Healthy controls showed no age-related increase in CD8+ clonality, whereas patients did (Spearman r ≈ 0.49). The antigen targets of the expanded CD8+ clones were unknown, and absence from virus-specific databases did not rule out viral specificity.

Sequencing of TCRB CDR3 was done on genomic DNA with the immunoSEQ assay. Per the source publication's procedure: Only a few patient CD8+ clones larger than 1% matched published virus-specific TCRB sequences when compared against them. Only productive TCRB rearrangements were included in the analyses. Clonality was expressed as a Shannon entropy-based productive clonality index, with each clone defined by a unique TCRB CDR3 sequence. Repertoire overlap for a pair of samples was computed from each clone's template counts relative to total templates per sample. V-gene usage measured by flow cytometry correlated with TCRB sequencing V-gene usage, with a Spearman r of 0.6 to 0.75. This is the immuneACCESS table as TCRdb keeps it, with only in-frame sequences that have V and J called. A part of the clones is gone; compared with another copy, unresolved V genes explain less than half, and the rest is unexplained. That table gives V, J and clone size, and the DNA gave D and trimming. The sample table holds tens of thousands of clones, of which more than 75% were seen once. The ten most abundant clones make up roughly 9.7% of the sample.

The sequence was collected from an adult with rheumatoid arthritis. Sequencing was done on a sample of CD8+ T cells sorted from blood.

The CDR3 region has the sequence CSVDLGAPGYTF. The DNA is TGCAGCGTTGATCTGGGGGCGCCTGGCTACACCTTC. The chain was built from TRBV29-1 and TRBJ1-2; TRBD1 is possibly the D segment (6 matching bases). Trimming takes 3 bases from V and 7 bases from J, and the germline ends sit 12 bases apart. The CDR3 goes from the cysteine to the phenylalanine over 12 residues. Of all the DNA, just the CDR3 is kept, 36 bases in frame from base 1. The germline V gene encodes CDR1 SQVTM and CDR2 ANQGSEA.